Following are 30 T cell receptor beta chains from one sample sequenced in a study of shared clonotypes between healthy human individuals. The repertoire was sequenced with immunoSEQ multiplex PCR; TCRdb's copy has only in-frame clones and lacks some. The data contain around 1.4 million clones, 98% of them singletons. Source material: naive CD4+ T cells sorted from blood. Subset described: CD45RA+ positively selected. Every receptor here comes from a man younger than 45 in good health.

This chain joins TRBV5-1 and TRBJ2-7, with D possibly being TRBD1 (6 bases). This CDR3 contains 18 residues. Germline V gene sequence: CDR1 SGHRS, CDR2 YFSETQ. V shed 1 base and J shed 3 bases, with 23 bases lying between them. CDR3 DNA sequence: TGCGCCAGCAGCTTGAGGGGGTCCAGGGTCCGCGTTGACTACGAGCAGTACTTC. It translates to CASSLRGSRVRVDYEQYF.

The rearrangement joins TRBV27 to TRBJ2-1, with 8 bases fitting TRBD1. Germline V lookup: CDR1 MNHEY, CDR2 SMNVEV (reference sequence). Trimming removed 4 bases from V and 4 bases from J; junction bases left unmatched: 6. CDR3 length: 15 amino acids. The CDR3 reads CASSSDRGAYNEQFF. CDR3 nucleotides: TGTGCCAGCAGTTCCGACAGGGGCGCATACAATGAGCAGTTCTTC.

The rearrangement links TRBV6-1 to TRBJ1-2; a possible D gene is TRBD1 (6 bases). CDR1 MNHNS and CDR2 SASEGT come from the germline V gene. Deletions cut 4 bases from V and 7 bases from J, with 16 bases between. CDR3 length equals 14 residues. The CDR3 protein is CASSAYREGVGYTF. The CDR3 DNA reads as TGTGCCAGCAGTGCATACAGGGAAGGGGTTGGCTACACCTTC.

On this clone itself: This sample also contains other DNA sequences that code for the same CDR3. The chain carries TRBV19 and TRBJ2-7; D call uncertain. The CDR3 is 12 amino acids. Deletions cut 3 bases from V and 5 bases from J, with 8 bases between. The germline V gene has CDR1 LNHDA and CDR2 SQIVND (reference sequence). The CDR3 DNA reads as TGTGCCAGTAGTATTGGCGGCGACGAGCAGTACTTC. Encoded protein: CASSIGGDEQYF.

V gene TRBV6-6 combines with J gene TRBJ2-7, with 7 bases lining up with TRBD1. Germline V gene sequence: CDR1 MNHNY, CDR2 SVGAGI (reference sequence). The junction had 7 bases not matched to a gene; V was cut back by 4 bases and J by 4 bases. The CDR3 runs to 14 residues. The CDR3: CASSWGTERYEQYF. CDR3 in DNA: TGTGCCAGCAGTTGGGGGACAGAGAGATACGAGCAGTACTTC.

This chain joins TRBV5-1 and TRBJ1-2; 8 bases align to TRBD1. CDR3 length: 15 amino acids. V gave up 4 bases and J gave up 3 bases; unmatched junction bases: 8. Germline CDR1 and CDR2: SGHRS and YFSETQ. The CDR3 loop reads CASSEAGGVDYGYTF. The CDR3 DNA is TGCGCCAGCAGCGAGGCAGGGGGCGTCGACTATGGCTACACCTTC.

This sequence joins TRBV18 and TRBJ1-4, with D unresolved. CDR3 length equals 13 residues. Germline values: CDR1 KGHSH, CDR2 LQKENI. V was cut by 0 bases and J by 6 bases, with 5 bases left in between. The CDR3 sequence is CASSPPSDEKLFF. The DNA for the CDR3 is TGTGCCAGCTCACCACCGTCCGATGAAAAACTGTTTTTT. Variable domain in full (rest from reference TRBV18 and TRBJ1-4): NAGVMQNPRHLVRRRGQEARLRCSPMKGHSHVYWYRQLPEEGLKFMVYLQKENIIDESGMPKERFSAEFPKEGPSILRIQQVVRGDSAAYFCASSPPSDEKLFFGSGTQLSVL.

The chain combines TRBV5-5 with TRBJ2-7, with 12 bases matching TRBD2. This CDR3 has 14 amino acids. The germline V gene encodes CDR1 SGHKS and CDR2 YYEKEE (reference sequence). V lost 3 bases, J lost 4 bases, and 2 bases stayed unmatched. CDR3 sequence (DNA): TGTGCCAGCAGCTCGACTAGCGGGAGATACGAGCAGTACTTC. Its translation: CASSSTSGRYEQYF.

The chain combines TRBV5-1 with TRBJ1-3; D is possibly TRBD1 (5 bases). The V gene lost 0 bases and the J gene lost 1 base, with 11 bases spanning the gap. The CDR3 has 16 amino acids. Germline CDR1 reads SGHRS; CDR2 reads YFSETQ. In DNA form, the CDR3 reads TGCGCCAGCAGCTTGGTTGGGACGCGGTCTGGAAACACCATATATTTT. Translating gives CASSLVGTRSGNTIYF. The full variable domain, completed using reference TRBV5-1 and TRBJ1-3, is KAGVTQTPRYLIKTRGQQVTLSCSPISGHRSVSWYQQTPGQGLQFLFEYFSETQRNKGNFPGRFSGRQFSNSRSEMNVSTLELGDSALYLCASSLVGTRSGNTIYFGEGSWLTVV.

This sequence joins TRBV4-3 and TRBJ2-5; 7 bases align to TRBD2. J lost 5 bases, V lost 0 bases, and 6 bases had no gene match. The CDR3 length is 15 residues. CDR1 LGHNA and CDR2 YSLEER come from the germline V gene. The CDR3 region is CASSQDLTSFETQYF. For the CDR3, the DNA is TGCGCCAGCAGCCAAGATCTGACTAGCTTTGAGACCCAGTACTTC.

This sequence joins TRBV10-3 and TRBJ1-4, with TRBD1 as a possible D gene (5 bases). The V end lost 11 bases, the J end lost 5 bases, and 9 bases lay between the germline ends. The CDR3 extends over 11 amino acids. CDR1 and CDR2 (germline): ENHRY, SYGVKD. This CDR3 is CAPRGNEKLFF. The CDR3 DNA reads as TGTGCCCCCCGGGGCAATGAAAAACTGTTTTTT.

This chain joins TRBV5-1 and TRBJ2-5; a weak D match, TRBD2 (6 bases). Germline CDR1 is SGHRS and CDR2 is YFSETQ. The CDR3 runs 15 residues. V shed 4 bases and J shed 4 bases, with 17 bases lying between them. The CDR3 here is CASSPAPGRIETQYF. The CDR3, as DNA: TGCGCCAGCAGCCCCGCGCCAGGGAGGATAGAGACCCAGTACTTC.

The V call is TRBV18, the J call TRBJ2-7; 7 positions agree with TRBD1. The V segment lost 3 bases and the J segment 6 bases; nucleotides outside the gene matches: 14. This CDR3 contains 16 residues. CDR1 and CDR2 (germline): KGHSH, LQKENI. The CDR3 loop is CASSPQGTAVYSEQYF. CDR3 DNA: TGTGCCAGCTCACCGCAGGGGACAGCAGTATACAGCGAGCAGTACTTC.

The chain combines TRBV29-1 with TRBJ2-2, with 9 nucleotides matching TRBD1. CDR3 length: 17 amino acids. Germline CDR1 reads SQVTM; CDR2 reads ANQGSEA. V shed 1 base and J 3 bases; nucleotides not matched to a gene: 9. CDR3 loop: CSVEAPGGTGYTGELFF. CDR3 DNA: TGCAGCGTTGAAGCCCCTGGGGGGACAGGGTACACCGGGGAGCTGTTTTTT.

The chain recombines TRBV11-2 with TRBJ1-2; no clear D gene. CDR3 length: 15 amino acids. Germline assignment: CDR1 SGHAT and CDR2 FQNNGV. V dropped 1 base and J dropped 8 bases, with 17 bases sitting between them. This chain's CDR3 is CASSLGPSPSRGYTF. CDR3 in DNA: TGTGCCAGCAGCTTAGGGCCCTCCCCATCGCGGGGCTACACCTTC.

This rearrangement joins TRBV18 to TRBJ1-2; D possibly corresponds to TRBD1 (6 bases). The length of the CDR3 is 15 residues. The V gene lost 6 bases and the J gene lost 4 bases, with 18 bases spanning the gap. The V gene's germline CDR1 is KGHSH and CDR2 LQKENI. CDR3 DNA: TGTGCCAGCTCGCCGACGGGGGGGCCCCTCTATGGCTACACCTTC. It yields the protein CASSPTGGPLYGYTF.

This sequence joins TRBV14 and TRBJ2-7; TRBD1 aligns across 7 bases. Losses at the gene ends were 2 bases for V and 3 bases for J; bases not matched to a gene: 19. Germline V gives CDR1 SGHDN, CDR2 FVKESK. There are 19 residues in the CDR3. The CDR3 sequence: CASSQFRGSRTLNNYEQYF. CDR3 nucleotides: TGTGCCAGCAGCCAATTCAGGGGGTCTAGGACCCTAAACAACTACGAGCAGTACTTC. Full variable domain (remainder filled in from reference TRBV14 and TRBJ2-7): EAGVTQFPSHSVIEKGQTVTLRCDPISGHDNLYWYRRVMGKEIKFLLHFVKESKQDESGMPNNRFLAERTGGTYSTLKVQPAELEDSGVYFCASSQFRGSRTLNNYEQYFGPGTRLTVT.

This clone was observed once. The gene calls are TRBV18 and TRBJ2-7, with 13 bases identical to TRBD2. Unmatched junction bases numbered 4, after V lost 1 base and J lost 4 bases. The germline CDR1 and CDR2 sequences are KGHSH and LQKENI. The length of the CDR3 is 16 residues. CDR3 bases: TGTGCCAGCTCACCACTGGGACTAGCGGGACCGTACGAGCAGTACTTC. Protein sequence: CASSPLGLAGPYEQYF.

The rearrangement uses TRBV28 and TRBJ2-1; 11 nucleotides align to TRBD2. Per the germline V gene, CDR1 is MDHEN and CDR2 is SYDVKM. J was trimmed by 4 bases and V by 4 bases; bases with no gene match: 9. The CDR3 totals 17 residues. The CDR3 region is CASSSSYSGRGYNEQFF. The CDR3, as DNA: TGTGCCAGCAGTTCCTCCTATAGCGGGAGGGGATACAATGAGCAGTTCTTC.

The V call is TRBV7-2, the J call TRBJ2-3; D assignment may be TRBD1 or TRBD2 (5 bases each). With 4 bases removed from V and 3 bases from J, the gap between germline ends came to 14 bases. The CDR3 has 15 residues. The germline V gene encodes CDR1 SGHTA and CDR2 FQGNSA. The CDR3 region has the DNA TGTGCCAGCAGCTACGCGGTCTGGGGGACAGATACGCAGTATTTT. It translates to CASSYAVWGTDTQYF.

In nucleotides, the CDR3 is TGTGCCATCAGGCTTCAAGGACAGGTCCCCGCTAACTATGGCTACACCTTC. Its translation: CAIRLQGQVPANYGYTF. The chain recombines TRBV10-3 with TRBJ1-2; 7 nucleotides align to TRBD1. The CDR3 is made up of 17 amino acids. The germline gives CDR1 ENHRY, CDR2 SYGVKD. J was trimmed by 0 bases and V by 6 bases; bases with no gene match: 13.

The CDR3 DNA reads as TGTGCCAGCAGCCTTAGCGTCCCCACAGATACGCAGTATTTT. Protein product: CASSLSVPTDTQYF. The rearrangement links TRBV27 to TRBJ2-3; maybe TRBD2 (5 bases). The V end lost 6 bases, the J end lost 2 bases, and 12 bases lay between the germline ends. The CDR3 has 14 amino acids. Germline CDR1 and CDR2: MNHEY and SMNVEV (reference sequence).

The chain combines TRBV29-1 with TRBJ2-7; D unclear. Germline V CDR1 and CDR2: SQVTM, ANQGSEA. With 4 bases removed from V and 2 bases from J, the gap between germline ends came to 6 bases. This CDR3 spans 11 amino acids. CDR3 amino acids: CSVAKPYEQYF. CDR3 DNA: TGCAGCGTTGCGAAGCCCTACGAGCAGTACTTC.

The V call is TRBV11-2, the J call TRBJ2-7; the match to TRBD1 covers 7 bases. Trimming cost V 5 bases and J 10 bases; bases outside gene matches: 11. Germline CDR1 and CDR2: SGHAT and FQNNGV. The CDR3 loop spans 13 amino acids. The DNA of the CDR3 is TGTGCCAGCAGCGGGGGACAGCCGTTGGGTCAGTACTTC. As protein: CASSGGQPLGQYF. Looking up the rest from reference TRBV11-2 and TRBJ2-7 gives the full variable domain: EAGVAQSPRYKIIEKRQSVAFWCNPISGHATLYWYQQILGQGPKLLIQFQNNGVVDDSQLPKDRFSAERLKGVDSTLKIQPAKLEDSAVYLCASSGGQPLGQYFGPGTRLTVT.

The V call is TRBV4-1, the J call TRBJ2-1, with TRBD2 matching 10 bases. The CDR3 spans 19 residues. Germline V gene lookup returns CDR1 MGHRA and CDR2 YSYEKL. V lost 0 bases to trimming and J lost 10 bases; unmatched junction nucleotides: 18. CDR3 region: CASSQETSGIDPRILEQFF. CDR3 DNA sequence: TGCGCCAGCAGCCAAGAAACTAGCGGGATCGACCCTAGGATTTTGGAGCAGTTCTTC.

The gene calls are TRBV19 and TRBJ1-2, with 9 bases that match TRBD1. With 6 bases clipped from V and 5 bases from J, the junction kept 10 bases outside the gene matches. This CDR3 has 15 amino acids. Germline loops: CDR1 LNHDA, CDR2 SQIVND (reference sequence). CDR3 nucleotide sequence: TGTGCCAGTAGCACGGGACAGGGCCGTTTGTATGGCTACACCTTC. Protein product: CASSTGQGRLYGYTF.

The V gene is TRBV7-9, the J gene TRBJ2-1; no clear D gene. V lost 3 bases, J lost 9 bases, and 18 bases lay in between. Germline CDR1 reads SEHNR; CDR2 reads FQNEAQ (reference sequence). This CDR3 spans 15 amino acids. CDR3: CASSFRRLDSGEQFF. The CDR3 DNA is TGTGCCAGCAGCTTTCGGAGACTTGACTCGGGTGAGCAGTTCTTC.

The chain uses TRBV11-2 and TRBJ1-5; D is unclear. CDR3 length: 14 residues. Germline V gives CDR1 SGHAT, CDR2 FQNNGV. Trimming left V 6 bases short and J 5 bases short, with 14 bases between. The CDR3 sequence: CASRIGHRDQPQHF. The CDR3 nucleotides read TGTGCCAGCAGGATTGGGCATCGGGATCAGCCCCAGCATTTT.

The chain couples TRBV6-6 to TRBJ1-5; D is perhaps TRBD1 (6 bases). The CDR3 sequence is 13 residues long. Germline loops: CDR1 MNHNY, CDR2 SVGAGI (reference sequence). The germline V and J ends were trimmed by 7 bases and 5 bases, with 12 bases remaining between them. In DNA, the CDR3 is TGTGCCAGCAAGTACAGGGTACATCAGCCCCAGCATTTT. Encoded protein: CASKYRVHQPQHF.

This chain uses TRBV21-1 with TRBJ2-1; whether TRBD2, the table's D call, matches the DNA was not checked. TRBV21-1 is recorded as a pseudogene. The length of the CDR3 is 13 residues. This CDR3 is CASSKERREMQFF. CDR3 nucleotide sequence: TGTGCCAGCAGCAAAGAACGGCGGGAAATGCAGTTCTTC.